This T cell receptor beta chain was identified during a study of stem cell transplantation in POMP-related autoinflammatory disease. Clones were read by immunoSEQ multiplex PCR, and TCRdb kept only the in-frame ones, dropping some. The table has over 60,000 clones, approximately 91% seen once. To note about this clone: Its antigen remains unidentified.

CDR1 is LNHNV, CDR2 YYDKDF, per germline (reference sequence). This CDR3 has 16 residues. V lost 1 base and J lost 4; bases outside the gene matches: 7. General study results and limits: In patients with PRAID, every analyzed T-cell subset tended to show lower diversity and higher clonality. Fewer unique TRB V-J gene pairings were identified in patients with PRAID.

The receptor's source is a human patient with POMP-related autoinflammation and immune dysregulation (PRAID). Some T cells could come from the graft donor. The rearrangement joins TRBV15 to TRBJ2-7; 10 positions match TRBD2. The sample consisted of CD4+ T cells from PBMCs, taken after stem cell transplantation. The CDR3 bases are TGTGCCACCAGCAGAGCTCGGGGACTAGCGTATTACGAGCAGTACGTC. Residues: CATSRARGLAYYEQYV.